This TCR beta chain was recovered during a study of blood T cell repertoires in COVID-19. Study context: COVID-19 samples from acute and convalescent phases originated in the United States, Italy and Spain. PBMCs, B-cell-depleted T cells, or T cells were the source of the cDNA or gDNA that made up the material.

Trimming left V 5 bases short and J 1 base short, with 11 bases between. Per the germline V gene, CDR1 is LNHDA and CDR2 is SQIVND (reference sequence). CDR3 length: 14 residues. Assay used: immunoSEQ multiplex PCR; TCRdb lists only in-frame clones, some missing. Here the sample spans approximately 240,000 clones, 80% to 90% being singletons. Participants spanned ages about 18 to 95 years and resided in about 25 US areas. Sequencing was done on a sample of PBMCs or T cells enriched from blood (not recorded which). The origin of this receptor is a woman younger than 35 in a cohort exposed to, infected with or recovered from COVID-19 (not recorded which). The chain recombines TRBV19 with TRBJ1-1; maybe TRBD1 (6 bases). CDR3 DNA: TGTGCCAGTAGTCCGGGACACCAGAACACTGAAGCTTTCTTT. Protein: CASSPGHQNTEAFF.